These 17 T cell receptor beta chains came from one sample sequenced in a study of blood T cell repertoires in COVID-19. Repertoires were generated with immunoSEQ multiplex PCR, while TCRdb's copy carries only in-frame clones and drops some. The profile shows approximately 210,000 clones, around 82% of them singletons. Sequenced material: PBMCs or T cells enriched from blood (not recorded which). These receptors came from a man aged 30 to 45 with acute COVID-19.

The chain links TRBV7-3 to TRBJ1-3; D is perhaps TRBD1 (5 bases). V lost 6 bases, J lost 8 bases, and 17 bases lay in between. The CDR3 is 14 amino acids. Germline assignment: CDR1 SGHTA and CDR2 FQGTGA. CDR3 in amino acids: CASSLDRNEDTIYF. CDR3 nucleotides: TGTGCCAGCAGTCTCGACAGAAACGAGGACACCATATATTTT. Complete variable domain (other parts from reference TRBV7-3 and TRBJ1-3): GAGVSQTPSNKVTEKGKYVELRCDPISGHTALYWYRQSLGQGPEFLIYFQGTGAADDSGLPNDRFFAVRPEGSVSTLKIQRTERGDSAVYLCASSLDRNEDTIYFGEGSWLTVV.

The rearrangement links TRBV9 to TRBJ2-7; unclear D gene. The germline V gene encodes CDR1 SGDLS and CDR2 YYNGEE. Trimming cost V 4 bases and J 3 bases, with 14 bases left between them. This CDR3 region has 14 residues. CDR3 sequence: CASSPHEEGYEQYF. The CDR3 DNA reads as TGTGCCAGCAGCCCCCACGAGGAAGGCTACGAGCAGTACTTC.

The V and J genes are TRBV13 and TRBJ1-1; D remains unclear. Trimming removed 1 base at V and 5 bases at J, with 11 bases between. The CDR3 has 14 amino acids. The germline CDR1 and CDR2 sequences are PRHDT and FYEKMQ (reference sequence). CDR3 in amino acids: CASSLDSPGTEAFF. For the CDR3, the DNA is TGTGCCAGCAGCTTAGACTCGCCGGGAACTGAAGCTTTCTTT.

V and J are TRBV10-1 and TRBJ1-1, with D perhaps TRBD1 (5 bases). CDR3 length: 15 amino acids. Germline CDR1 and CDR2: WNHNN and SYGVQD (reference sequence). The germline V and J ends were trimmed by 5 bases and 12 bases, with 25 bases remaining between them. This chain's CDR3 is CASSSGKTESGRTFF. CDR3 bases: TGCGCCAGCAGTTCAGGGAAGACTGAGAGTGGTCGAACTTTCTTT.

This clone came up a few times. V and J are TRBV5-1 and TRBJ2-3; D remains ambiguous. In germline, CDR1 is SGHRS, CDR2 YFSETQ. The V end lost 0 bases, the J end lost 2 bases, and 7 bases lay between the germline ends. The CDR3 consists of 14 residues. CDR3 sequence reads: CASSLGGFTDTQYF. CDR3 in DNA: TGCGCCAGCAGCTTGGGAGGATTCACAGATACGCAGTATTTT. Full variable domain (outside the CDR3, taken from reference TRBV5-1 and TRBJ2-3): KAGVTQTPRYLIKTRGQQVTLSCSPISGHRSVSWYQQTPGQGLQFLFEYFSETQRNKGNFPGRFSGRQFSNSRSEMNVSTLELGDSALYLCASSLGGFTDTQYFGPGTRLTVL.

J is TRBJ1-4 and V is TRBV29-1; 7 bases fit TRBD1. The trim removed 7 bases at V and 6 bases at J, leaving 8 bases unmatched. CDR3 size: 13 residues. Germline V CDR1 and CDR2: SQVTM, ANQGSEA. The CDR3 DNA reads TGCAGCGCCAGGACAGGTTTTGATGAAAAACTGTTTTTT. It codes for CSARTGFDEKLFF.

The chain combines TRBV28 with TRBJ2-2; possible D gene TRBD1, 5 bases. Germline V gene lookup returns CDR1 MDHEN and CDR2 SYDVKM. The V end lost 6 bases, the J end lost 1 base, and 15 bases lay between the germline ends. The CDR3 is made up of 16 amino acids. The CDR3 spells CASSLRVGLNTGELFF. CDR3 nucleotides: TGTGCCAGCAGCCTCAGGGTCGGTTTGAACACCGGGGAGCTGTTTTTT.

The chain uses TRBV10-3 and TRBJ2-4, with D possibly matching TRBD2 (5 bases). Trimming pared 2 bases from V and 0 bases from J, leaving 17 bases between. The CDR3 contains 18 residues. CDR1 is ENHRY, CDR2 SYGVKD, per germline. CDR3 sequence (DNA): TGTGCCATCAGTGAGCCCGCGGTGGGAGCCCTAGCCAAAAACATTCAGTACTTC. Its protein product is CAISEPAVGALAKNIQYF.

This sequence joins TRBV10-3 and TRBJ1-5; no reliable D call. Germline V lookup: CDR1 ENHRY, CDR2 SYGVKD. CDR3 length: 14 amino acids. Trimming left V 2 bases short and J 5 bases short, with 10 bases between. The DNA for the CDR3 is TGTGCCATCAGTGAGGTGGGGAGGGATCAGCCCCAGCATTTT. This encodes CAISEVGRDQPQHF.

The DNA of the CDR3 is TGCGCCAGCAGCTTGGGGACAGGGGCCCCTCAGTTGCAGTACTTC. Amino acids: CASSLGTGAPQLQYF. The genes are TRBV5-1 and TRBJ2-7; the match to TRBD1 covers 9 bases. There are 15 residues in the CDR3. J lost 9 bases, V lost 0 bases, and 10 bases had no gene match. Germline CDR1 SGHRS, CDR2 YFSETQ.

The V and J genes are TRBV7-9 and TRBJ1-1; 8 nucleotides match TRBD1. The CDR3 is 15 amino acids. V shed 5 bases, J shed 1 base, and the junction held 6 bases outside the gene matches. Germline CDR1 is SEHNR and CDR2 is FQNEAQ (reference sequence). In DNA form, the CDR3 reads TGTGCCAGCAGCCGAGACAGGGGAGCGAACACTGAAGCTTTCTTT. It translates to CASSRDRGANTEAFF.

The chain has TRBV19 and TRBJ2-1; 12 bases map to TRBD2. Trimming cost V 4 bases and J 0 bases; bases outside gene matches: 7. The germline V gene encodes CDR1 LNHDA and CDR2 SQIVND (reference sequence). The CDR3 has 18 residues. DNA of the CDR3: TGTGCCAGTAGTAAGGGCACTAGCGGGGGGCGCTCCTACAATGAGCAGTTCTTC. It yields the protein CASSKGTSGGRSYNEQFF.

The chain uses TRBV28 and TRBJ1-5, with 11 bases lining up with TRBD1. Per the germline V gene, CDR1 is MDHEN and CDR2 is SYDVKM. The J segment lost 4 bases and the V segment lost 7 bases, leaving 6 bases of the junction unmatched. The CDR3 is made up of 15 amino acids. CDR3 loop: CASTIGTGGNQPQHF. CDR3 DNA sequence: TGTGCCAGCACTATTGGGACAGGGGGTAATCAGCCCCAGCATTTT.

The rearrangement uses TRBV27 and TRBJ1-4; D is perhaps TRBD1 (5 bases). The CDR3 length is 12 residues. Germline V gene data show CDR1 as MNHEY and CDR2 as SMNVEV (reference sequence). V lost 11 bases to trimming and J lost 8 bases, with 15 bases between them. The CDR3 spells CAVGGYDEKLFF. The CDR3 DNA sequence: TGTGCCGTTGGGGGGTATGACGAAAAACTGTTTTTT.

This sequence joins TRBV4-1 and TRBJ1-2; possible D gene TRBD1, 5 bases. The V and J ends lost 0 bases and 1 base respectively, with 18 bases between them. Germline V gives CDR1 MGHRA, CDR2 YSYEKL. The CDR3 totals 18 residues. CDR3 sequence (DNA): TGCGCCAGCAGCCAAGATCGGGACGGACTAGATTTTAACTATGGCTACACCTTC. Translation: CASSQDRDGLDFNYGYTF.

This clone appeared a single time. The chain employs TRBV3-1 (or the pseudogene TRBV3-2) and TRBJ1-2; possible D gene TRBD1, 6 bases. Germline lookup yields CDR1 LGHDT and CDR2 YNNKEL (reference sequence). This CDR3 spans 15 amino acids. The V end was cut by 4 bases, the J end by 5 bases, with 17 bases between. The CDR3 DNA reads TGTGCCAGCAGCCCAAATGCCGGGACACCTTATGGCTACACCTTC. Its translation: CASSPNAGTPYGYTF.

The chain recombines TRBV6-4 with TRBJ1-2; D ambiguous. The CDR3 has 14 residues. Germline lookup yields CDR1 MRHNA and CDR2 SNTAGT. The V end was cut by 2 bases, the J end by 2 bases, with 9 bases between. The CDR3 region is CASSDTGRNYGYTF. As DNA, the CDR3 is TGTGCCAGCAGTGACACGGGAAGAAACTATGGCTACACCTTC.